This T cell receptor beta chain stems from a study of sequential checkpoint blockade in melanoma (dated by TCRdb to the late 2010s). About the investigation overall: Using 1:1 randomization, the trial assigned patients either to first-line nivolumab followed by ipilimumab (arm A) or to ipilimumab followed by nivolumab (arm B). Both trial sequences were followed by maintenance nivolumab.

In light of the paper, this sample's treatment or condition label describes: randomized to nivolumab then ipilimumab (arm A) or the reverse (arm B). None of the patients in the trial had previously been given DNA-damaging chemotherapy. On a FACS Aria II flow cytometer, live CD3+CD8+ cells that were negative for CD19 and CD56 were sorted from thawed PBMCs. Samples were obtained from patients with melanoma enrolled in CheckMate 064, a randomized, open-label phase II trial of sequential checkpoint blockade. Peripheral blood mononuclear cells were collected by leukapheresis, purified with Ficoll-Paque, and frozen in human serum with 10% DMSO. Right after sorting, the blood CD3+CD8+ cells were verified to be >95% pure, and DNA extraction followed. The immunoSEQ Assay was used to immunosequence TCRbeta CDR3 regions from genomic DNA. Prior to high-throughput sequencing, genomic DNA was amplified by bias-controlled multiplex PCR. The paper's data handling went like this. To quantify the absolute abundance of each unique TCRbeta CDR3 region, the sequences were collapsed and filtered. Clonality, defined as 1 minus Pielou's evenness, was calculated using only productive rearrangements. A previously published method was used to identify clones with significantly greater frequencies in on-treatment samples than in baseline samples. TCRdb carries this immuneACCESS record with in-frame sequences only. Its versions omit some clonotypes, under half of them owing to an unresolved V gene in the studies checked, with the rest unexplained. From that table come the V and J calls and clone size; the DNA was used to work out D and trimming. The sample yields under 14,000 clones; approximately 60% were counted once. Approximately 15% of the sample is taken by the ten largest.

From a lookup of the germline V gene, CDR1 and CDR2 are MNHNS and SASEGT. Reading from cysteine to phenylalanine, the CDR3 counts 15 amino acids. The kept DNA is CDR3 alone, 45 bases in frame from the first base. At the junction V is shortened by 5 bases and J by 6 bases; bases outside the gene matches: 8. A remark on this clone: The target of this receptor is not known. Base qualities are not at hand, and no much larger clone is one base apart.

Paper-wide results and their limitations: Validation of the response-prediction model combining TCR metrics and mutation burden is needed in larger, independent patient cohorts.

The clonotype comes from a human donor with melanoma. The chain is assembled from TRBV6-1 and TRBJ2-7; TRBD2 fits 12 bases in the junction. Here the sequenced sample was CD8+ T cells sorted from blood (inferred from file names), taken from a patient given nivolumab and ipilimumab in sequence. DNA sequence: TGTGCCAGCAGTTCCAGACTAGCGGGAGCCCTCGAGCAGTACTTC. It translates to CASSSRLAGALEQYF.